This T cell receptor beta chain came from a study of T cells after posttransplantation cyclophosphamide. Clones were read by immunoSEQ multiplex PCR, and TCRdb kept only the in-frame ones, dropping some. The table lists about 12,000 clones, with no singletons. This clone was found many times. What it recognizes is unknown. A marrow graft followed busulfan-fludarabine conditioning, with cyclophosphamide on days +3 and +4. The CDR3 covers 15 residues. V shed 3 bases and J 4 bases; nucleotides not matched to a gene: 9. Germline V lookup: CDR1 SGHRS, CDR2 YFSETQ. Study-level results: Donor CD8+ memory clones often dominated recipient blood repertoires at later times. Skin or GI-infiltrating T cells shared few TRB sequences with blood. Recipient CMV seropositivity and CMV reactivation strongly tracked TRB clonality.

The chain combines TRBV5-1 with TRBJ2-7; 8 bases map to TRBD1. The specimen was PBMCs, collected after allogeneic stem cell transplant with posttransplant cyclophosphamide. This sequence was found in a female patient in her forties who received an allogeneic stem cell transplant from a related donor, was CMV-positive, and had acute GVHD only. Some T cells may be transferred from the graft donor. The CDR3 nucleotides are TGCGCCAGCAGCTATTCAGGGGGCGACGTGTACGAGCAGTACTTC. This codes for CASSYSGGDVYEQYF.